This T cell receptor (beta chain) was retrieved from a study of T-cell reconstitution after alpha-beta-depleted transplantation in children. Trimming took 4 bases from V and 3 from J; bases not matched to a gene: 14. Germline V gives CDR1 MNHEY, CDR2 SVGAGI. The CDR3 loop spans 18 amino acids. Study-wide findings and caveats: Elevated TCRbeta diversity at day 60 was traced, in some patients, to surviving recipient T cells and thymic progenitors. T cells produced anew were the main source of T-cell counts and diversity one year after transplant. Alpha-beta T cells about two months after transplant reportedly derived from several hundred expanded graft clones.

As it was prepared, the TCRbeta library received unique molecular identifiers. TCRdb independently ran MiXCR on the PCR reads; one entry per CDR3 protein. This sample has about 980,000 distinct CDR3 sequences, with roughly 31% found just once. In this sample, this clonotype turned up a few times. The antigen remains undetermined. The receptor's source is a boy under three years old who had a stem cell transplant for SCID, so the T cells may come from the graft donor. The starting material was PBMCs, mostly from graft donor cells, obtained 360 days after TCRalphabeta/CD19-depleted stem cell transplant. V and J are TRBV6-5 and TRBJ1-5, with TRBD1 matching 8 bases. The CDR3 protein is CASSSTSLQGVYNQPQHF. The CDR3 DNA reads as TGTGCCAGCAGTTCGACCTCCCTACAGGGGGTGTACAATCAGCCCCAGCATTTT.